This T cell receptor (beta chain) was sequenced for a study of T cells in Graves' hyperthyroidism and ophthalmopathy. Study results and caveats: Ophthalmopathy was predicted by the model a median of approximately 6.6 months ahead of onset.

CDR1 and CDR2 (germline): MNHEY, SMNVEV (reference sequence). V trimming: 6 bases; J trimming: 8 bases; junction bases outside the gene matches: 6. The CDR3 spans 12 residues. A word on this clonotype: Antigen specificity is unknown.

RNA transcripts provided the source from which TCR beta CDR3 regions were amplified. RT-PCR in the first round (using the HTBI primer set) targeted the TCR CDR3. TCRdb ran MiXCR on the multiplex PCR reads and lists one entry per CDR3 protein. The sample yields fewer than 550,000 distinct CDR3 sequences, approximately 25% seen once. Source material: blood. V is TRBV27 and J is TRBJ1-2; 7 nucleotides line up with TRBD1. This sequence originates from a woman aged 30 to 39 with Graves' ophthalmopathy. CDR3 amino acids: CASRQGSWGYTF. The CDR3 bases are TGTGCCAGCAGACAGGGGAGTTGGGGCTACACCTTC.